One and the same sample provided the 8 T cell receptor beta chains below, sequenced in a study of cytomegalovirus exposure and HLA in healthy donors. PCR amplification relied on 60 Vbeta primers (plus 13 Jbeta primers). Assay: immunoSEQ multiplex PCR; the TCRdb copy retains only in-frame clones and omits some. The table has about 150,000 clones, approximately 86% seen once. Source material: PBMCs. The source of these receptors is a young woman in good health and CMV-seronegative.

The CDR3 nucleotides read TGTGCCAGCTATTCGGGGATGGGGGGTTACACTGAAGCTTTCTTT. It encodes CASYSGMGGYTEAFF. The rearrangement uses TRBV7-9 and TRBJ1-1; D possibly corresponds to TRBD1 (5 bases). The V end was cut by 8 bases, the J end by 3 bases, with 19 bases between. Per the germline V gene, CDR1 is SEHNR and CDR2 is FQNEAQ (reference sequence). This CDR3 region has 15 residues.

The V and J genes are TRBV19 and TRBJ2-7, with TRBD1 matching 9 bases. There are 15 residues in the CDR3. The germline gives CDR1 LNHDA, CDR2 SQIVND (reference sequence). With V trimmed by 3 bases and J by 3 bases, 6 bases remained unmatched. The CDR3 DNA sequence: TGTGCCAGTAGTATGGAGGACAGGGGAGTCTACGAGCAGTACTTC. Translated: CASSMEDRGVYEQYF.

The rearrangement joins TRBV25-1 to TRBJ1-2, with D perhaps TRBD1 (6 bases). The V gene lost 7 bases and the J gene lost 4 bases, with 13 bases spanning the gap. This CDR3 comprises 13 residues. Germline CDR1 and CDR2: MGHDK and SYGVNS. CDR3 in amino acids: CASKGERGYGYTF. In nucleotides, the CDR3 is TGTGCCAGCAAGGGGGAGAGAGGCTATGGCTACACCTTC.

The chain uses TRBV10-3 and TRBJ1-2, with D possibly being TRBD1 (6 bases). Germline lookup yields CDR1 ENHRY and CDR2 SYGVKD. This CDR3 is 16 amino acids long. V was shortened by 0 bases and J by 4 bases, with 15 bases between the two germline ends. CDR3 in amino acids: CAISESISGAGYGYTF. DNA of the CDR3: TGTGCCATCAGTGAGTCGATCTCAGGGGCGGGCTATGGCTACACCTTC.

The V call is TRBV27, the J call TRBJ2-3; 7 bases align to TRBD1. This CDR3 is built from 14 residues. The V gene's germline CDR1 is MNHEY and CDR2 SMNVEV (reference sequence). J gave up 0 bases and V 5 bases, and 2 bases lay outside the gene matches. The CDR3: CASSGTASTDTQYF. CDR3 DNA sequence: TGTGCCAGCAGTGGGACAGCAAGCACAGATACGCAGTATTTT.

The rearrangement joins TRBV19 to TRBJ2-7; perhaps TRBD1 as D (7 bases). Per the germline V gene, CDR1 is LNHDA and CDR2 is SQIVND (reference sequence). This CDR3 is 14 amino acids long. V was pared by 1 base and J by 6 bases, with 13 bases between. The CDR3 reads CASSIAGGPREQYF. CDR3 nucleotide sequence: TGTGCCAGTAGTATAGCAGGGGGGCCTCGCGAGCAGTACTTC.

This chain connects TRBV5-1 to TRBJ1-2; D possibly corresponds to TRBD1 (5 bases). The CDR3 has 14 amino acids. Trimming stripped 2 bases from V and 4 bases from J, with 12 bases between. Germline CDR1 and CDR2: SGHRS and YFSETQ. The DNA for the CDR3 is TGCGCCAGCAGCTTTCCGGACACAAGCTATGGCTACACCTTC. Encoded protein: CASSFPDTSYGYTF.

This clone was observed once. V gene TRBV28 combines with J gene TRBJ2-1, with 11 bases matching TRBD2. V was clipped by 5 bases and J by 6 bases; unmatched bases: 12. Looked up from germline, CDR1 is MDHEN and CDR2 is SYDVKM. The CDR3 is 17 residues long. In nucleotides, the CDR3 is TGTGCCAGCAGTAGCTCGACTAGCGGGGCTTGGAGCAATGAGCAGTTCTTC. Translating it yields CASSSSTSGAWSNEQFF.